What follows is one T cell receptor (beta chain) and its context. The table lists this clone with a few counts. What this receptor recognizes is not known. Within one base of it there is no much larger clone, and no base qualities were kept. This entry is derived from a study of blood T cell repertoires in COVID-19 (dated by TCRdb to about 2020). Looking at the study overall: Collaborator samples came from the United States, Italy and Spain and covered acute and convalescent phases of COVID-19. The material from the prospective study consisted of cDNA or gDNA derived from T cells, B-cell-depleted T cells, or PBMCs. Deeply sampled blood TCRbeta repertoires from subjects exposed to, actively infected with, or recovered from COVID-19 were included in the dataset. A freely available public database, intended as a resource for researchers studying the immune response to SARS-CoV-2, is where the repertoires were released. The samples were drawn from two sources: the first 160 participants of the ongoing ImmuneRACE study, and 1,254 subjects contributed by 6 global collaborators. A de-identified subject ID, COVID-19 status, age in years and sex were almost always included in the sample metadata. HLA class I and class II types, where available, came from metadata supplied by the sample provider rather than from assay-based typing.

The investigation overall reported the following: How much clinical and demographic metadata was included differed by source and by participant, and the metadata was provided uncurated.

Whole blood was collected in K2EDTA tubes by collaborating institutions according to the institutions' own protocols. For TCRbeta analysis, collaborator samples were shipped as frozen whole blood, as isolated PBMCs, or as DNA extracted from either sample type. The CDR3 numbers 14 residues from cysteine through phenylalanine. Of all the DNA, just the CDR3 is kept, 42 bases in frame from base 1. Via the germline V gene, CDR1 is MNHEY and CDR2 SVGAGI. The germline V end is reduced by 6 bases and the J end by 4 bases; junction bases left unmatched: 4. TCRbeta CDR3 regions were amplified from genomic DNA by means of the immunoSEQ Assay, a bias-controlled multiplex PCR. As for the original processing: Nucleated cell counts per sample were estimated from amplification of reference gene primers within the assay. To quantify the absolute abundance of each unique TCRbeta CDR3 rearrangement, sequence reads were collapsed and filtered. Productive Simpson clonality was computed per sample as the square root of Simpson's diversity index over productive rearrangements. The immuneACCESS repertoire file appears here via TCRdb, limited to in-frame rearrangements. These files lack a portion of the clones; in checked studies, under half of the deficit traces to unresolved V genes, and the cause of the others is not known. V, J and clone size are taken as reported in that table, and D and trimming were inferred from the DNA itself. Within this sample are 80,000 or so clones, with 75% to 85% of them counted one time only. The ten largest clones add up to under 5% of the sample.

Recombination joined TRBV6-5 with TRBJ2-3, with 10 middle bases fitting TRBD2. The sequence was obtained from a woman in her 70s with acute or convalescent COVID-19. The specimen was peripheral blood. The CDR3 protein: CASRKSGGADTQYF. The sequence in DNA is TGTGCCAGCAGAAAAAGCGGGGGGGCAGATACGCAGTATTTT.